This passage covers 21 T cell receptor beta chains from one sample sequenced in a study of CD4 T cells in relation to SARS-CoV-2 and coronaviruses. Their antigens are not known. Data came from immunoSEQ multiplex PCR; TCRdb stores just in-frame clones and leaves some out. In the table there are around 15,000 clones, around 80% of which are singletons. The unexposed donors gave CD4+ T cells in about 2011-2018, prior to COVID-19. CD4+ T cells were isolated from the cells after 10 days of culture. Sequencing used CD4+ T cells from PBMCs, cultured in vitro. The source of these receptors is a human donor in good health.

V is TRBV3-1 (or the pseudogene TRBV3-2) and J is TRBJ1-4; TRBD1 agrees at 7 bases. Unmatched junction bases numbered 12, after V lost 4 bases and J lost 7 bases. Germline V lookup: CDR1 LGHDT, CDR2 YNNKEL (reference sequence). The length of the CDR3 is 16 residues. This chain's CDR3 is CASSPTTGVGTEKLFF. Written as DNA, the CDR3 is TGTGCCAGCAGCCCAACTACAGGGGTGGGTACTGAAAAACTGTTTTTT.

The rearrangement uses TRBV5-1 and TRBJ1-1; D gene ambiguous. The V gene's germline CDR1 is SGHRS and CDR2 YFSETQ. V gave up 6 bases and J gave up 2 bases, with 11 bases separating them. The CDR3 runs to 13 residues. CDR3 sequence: CASTPGSNTEAFF. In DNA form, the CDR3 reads TGCGCCAGCACCCCCGGTAGTAACACTGAAGCTTTCTTT.

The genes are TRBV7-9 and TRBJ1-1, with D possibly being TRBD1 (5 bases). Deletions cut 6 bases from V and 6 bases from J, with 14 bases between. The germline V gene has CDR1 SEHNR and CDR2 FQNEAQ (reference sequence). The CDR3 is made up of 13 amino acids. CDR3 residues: CASSPGLGAEAFF. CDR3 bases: TGTGCCAGCAGTCCCGGTCTGGGGGCTGAAGCTTTCTTT. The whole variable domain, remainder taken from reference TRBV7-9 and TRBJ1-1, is DTGVSQNPRHKITKRGQNVTFRCDPISEHNRLYWYRQTLGQGPEFLTYFQNEAQLEKSRLLSDRFSAERPKGSFSTLEIQRTEQGDSAMYLCASSPGLGAEAFFGQGTRLTVV.

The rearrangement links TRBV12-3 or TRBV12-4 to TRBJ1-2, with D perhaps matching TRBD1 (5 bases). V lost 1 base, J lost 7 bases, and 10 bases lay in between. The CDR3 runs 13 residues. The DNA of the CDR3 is TGTGCCAGCAGTTTAGATCAGGGTGCTGGCTACACCTTC. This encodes CASSLDQGAGYTF.

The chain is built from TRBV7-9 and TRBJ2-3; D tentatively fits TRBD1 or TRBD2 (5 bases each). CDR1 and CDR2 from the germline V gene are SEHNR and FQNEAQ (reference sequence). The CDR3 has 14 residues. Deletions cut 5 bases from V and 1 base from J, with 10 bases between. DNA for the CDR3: TGTGCCAGCAGCCCCCTGGGGGGCACAGATACGCAGTATTTT. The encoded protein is CASSPLGGTDTQYF.

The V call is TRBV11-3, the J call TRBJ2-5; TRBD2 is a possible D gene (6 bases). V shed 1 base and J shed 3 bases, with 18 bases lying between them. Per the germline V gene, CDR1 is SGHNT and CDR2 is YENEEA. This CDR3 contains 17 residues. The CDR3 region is CASSLALDLTGEETQYF. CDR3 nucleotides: TGTGCCAGCAGCTTAGCCCTAGACTTGACGGGGGAAGAGACCCAGTACTTC.

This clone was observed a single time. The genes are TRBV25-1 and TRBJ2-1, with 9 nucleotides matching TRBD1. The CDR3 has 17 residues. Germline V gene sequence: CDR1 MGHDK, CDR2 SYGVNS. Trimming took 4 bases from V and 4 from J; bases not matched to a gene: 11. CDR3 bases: TGTGCCAGCAGTGGGGTGGGAGGACAGGGGAAATACAATGAGCAGTTCTTC. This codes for CASSGVGGQGKYNEQFF.

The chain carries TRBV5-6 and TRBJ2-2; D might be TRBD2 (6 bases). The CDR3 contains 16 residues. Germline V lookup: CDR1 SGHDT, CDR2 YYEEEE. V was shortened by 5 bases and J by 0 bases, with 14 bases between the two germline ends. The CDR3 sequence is CASSSGGSANTGELFF. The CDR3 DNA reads TGTGCCAGCAGTTCAGGAGGGAGTGCGAACACCGGGGAGCTGTTTTTT.

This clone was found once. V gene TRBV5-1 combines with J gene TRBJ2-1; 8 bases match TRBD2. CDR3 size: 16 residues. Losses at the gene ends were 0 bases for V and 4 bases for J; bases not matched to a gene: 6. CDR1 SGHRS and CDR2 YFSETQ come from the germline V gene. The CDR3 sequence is CASSLEASGRYNEQFF. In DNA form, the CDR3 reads TGCGCCAGCAGCTTGGAGGCTAGCGGGCGTTACAATGAGCAGTTCTTC.

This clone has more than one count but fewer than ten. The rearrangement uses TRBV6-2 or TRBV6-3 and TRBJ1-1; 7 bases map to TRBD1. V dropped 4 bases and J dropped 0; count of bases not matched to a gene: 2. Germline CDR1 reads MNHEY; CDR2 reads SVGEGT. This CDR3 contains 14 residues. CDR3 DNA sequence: TGTGCCAGCAGTTTACAGGGGATGAACACTGAAGCTTTCTTT. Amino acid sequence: CASSLQGMNTEAFF.

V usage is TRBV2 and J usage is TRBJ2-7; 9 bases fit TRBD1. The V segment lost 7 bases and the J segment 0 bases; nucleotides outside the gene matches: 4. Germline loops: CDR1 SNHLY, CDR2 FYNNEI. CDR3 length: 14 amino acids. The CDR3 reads CASTGTGSSYEQYF. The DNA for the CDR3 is TGTGCCAGCACAGGGACAGGGAGCTCCTACGAGCAGTACTTC. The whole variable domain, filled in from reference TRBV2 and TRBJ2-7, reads EPEVTQTPSHQVTQMGQEVILRCVPISNHLYFYWYRQILGQKVEFLVSFYNNEISEKSEIFDDQFSVERPDGSNFTLKIRSTKLEDSAMYFCASTGTGSSYEQYFGPGTRLTVT.

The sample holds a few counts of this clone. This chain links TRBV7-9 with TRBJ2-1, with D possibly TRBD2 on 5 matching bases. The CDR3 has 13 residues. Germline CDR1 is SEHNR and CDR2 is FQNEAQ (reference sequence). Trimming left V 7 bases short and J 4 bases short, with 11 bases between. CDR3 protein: CASTPGEYNEQFF. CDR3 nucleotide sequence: TGTGCCAGCACCCCCGGGGAGTACAATGAGCAGTTCTTC.

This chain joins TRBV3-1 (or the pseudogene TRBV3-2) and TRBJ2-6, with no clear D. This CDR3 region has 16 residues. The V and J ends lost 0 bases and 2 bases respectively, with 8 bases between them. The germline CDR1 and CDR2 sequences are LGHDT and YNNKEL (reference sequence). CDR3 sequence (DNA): TGTGCCAGCAGCCAAGATTCAGGTGCTGGGGCCAACGTCCTGACTTTC. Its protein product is CASSQDSGAGANVLTF.

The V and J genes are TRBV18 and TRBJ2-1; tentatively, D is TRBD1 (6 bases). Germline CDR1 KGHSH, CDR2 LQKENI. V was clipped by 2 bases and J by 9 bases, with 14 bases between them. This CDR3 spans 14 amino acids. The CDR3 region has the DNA TGTGCCAGCTCACCAAGGGACACCTGGTCTGAGCAGTTCTTC. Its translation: CASSPRDTWSEQFF.

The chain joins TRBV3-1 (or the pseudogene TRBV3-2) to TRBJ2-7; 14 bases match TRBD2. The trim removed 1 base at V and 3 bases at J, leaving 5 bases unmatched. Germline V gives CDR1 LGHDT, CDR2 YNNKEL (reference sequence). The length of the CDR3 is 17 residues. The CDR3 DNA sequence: TGTGCCAGCAGCCAAGGGGGGACTAGCGGGAGTCACTACGAGCAGTACTTC. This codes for CASSQGGTSGSHYEQYF.

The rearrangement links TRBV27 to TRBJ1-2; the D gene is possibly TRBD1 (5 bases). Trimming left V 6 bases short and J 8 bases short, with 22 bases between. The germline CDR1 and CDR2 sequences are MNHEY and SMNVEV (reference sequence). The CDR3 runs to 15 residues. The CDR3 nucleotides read TGTGCCAGCAGACAGACGTGGGGCAGAAGTGAGGGCTACACCTTC. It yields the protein CASRQTWGRSEGYTF.

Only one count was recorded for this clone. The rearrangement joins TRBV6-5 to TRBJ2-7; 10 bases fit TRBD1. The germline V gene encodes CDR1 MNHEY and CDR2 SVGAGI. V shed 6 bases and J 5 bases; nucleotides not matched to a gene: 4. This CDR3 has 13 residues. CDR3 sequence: CASRGQGTHEQYF. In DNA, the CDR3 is TGTGCCAGCAGGGGACAGGGGACCCACGAGCAGTACTTC.

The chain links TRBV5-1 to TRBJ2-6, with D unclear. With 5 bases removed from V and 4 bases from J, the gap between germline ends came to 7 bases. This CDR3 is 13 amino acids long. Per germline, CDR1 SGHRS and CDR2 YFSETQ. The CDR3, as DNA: TGCGCCAGCAGTCCTGGAGGGGCCAACGTCCTGACTTTC. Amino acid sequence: CASSPGGANVLTF.

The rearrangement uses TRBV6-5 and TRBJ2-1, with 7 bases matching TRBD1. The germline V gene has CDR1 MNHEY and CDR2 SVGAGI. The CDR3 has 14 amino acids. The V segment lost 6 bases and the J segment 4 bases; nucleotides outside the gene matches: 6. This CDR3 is CASRPQGVYNEQFF. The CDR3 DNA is TGTGCCAGCAGACCGCAGGGGGTTTACAATGAGCAGTTCTTC.

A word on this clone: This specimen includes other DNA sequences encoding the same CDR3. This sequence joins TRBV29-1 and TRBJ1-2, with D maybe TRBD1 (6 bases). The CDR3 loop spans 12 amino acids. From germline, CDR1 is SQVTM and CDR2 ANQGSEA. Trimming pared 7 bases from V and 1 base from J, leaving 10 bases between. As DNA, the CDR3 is TGCAGCGCCCTGGACAGTAACTATGGCTACACCTTC. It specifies CSALDSNYGYTF. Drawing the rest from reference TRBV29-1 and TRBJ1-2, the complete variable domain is SAVISQKPSRDICQRGTSLTIQCQVDSQVTMMFWYRQQPGQSLTLIATANQGSEATYESGFVIDKFPISRPNLTFSTLTVSNMSPEDSSIYLCSALDSNYGYTFGSGTRLTVV.

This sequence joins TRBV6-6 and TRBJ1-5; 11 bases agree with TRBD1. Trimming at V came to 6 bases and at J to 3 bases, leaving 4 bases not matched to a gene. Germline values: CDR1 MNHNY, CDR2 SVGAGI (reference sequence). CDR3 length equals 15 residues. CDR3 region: CASRPGQGANQPQHF. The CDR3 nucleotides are TGTGCCAGCAGACCCGGACAGGGGGCCAATCAGCCCCAGCATTTT.